The rows below give T cell receptor beta chains drawn from one sample of a study of vaccination and CD4 T cells after COVID-19. These TCRs' antigens remain unknown. TCRdb called the PCR reads again in MiXCR, with one record for every CDR3 protein. The sample lists 5,500 to 8,000 distinct CDR3 sequences, roughly 51% occurring once. Sequencing was carried out using CD4+ T cells from blood, cultured in vitro. The receptors derive from a human donor in good health. Each CDR3 is given with its conserved first and last residue. Fields, in order: clone size, J gene, V gene, D gene, CDR3 protein, CDR3 DNA. D genes are given only for firm matches. The size field is filled for only some rows; it gives once, few, many or a size class.

clone_size: -; j_call: TRBJ2-7; v_call: TRBV7-9; d_call: TRBD1; cdr3_aa: CASSPFWDSPGEQYF; cdr3_nt: TGTGCCAGCAGCCCCTTCTGGGACAGCCCTGGCGAGCAGTACTTC
clone_size: -; j_call: TRBJ2-7; v_call: TRBV20-1; d_call: -; cdr3_aa: CSGGHPGSGEQYF; cdr3_nt: TGCAGCGGCGGACACCCGGGGTCGGGAGAGCAGTACTTC
clone_size: -; j_call: TRBJ1-5; v_call: TRBV19; d_call: TRBD1; cdr3_aa: CASSTGGNQPQHF; cdr3_nt: TGTGCCAGTAGCACAGGGGGCAATCAGCCCCAGCATTTT
clone_size: once; j_call: TRBJ2-6; v_call: TRBV6-1; d_call: -; cdr3_aa: CASSAGKTGANVLTF; cdr3_nt: TGTGCCAGCAGTGCCGGTAAGACTGGGGCCAACGTCCTGACTTTC
clone_size: -; j_call: TRBJ1-3; v_call: TRBV20-1; d_call: -; cdr3_aa: CSARNPGNTIYF; cdr3_nt: TGCAGTGCTAGAAATCCCGGAAACACCATATATTTT
clone_size: few; j_call: TRBJ1-5; v_call: TRBV20-1; d_call: -; cdr3_aa: CSARGGSYSNQPQHF; cdr3_nt: TGCAGTGCTAGGGGAGGCAGTTATAGCAATCAGCCCCAGCATTTT
clone_size: -; j_call: TRBJ1-2; v_call: TRBV19; d_call: TRBD1; cdr3_aa: CASKLKGQGYGYTF; cdr3_nt: TGTGCCAGTAAATTGAAGGGACAGGGCTATGGCTACACCTTC
clone_size: few; j_call: TRBJ1-5; v_call: TRBV27; d_call: -; cdr3_aa: CASSLSGRGYQPQHF; cdr3_nt: TGTGCCAGCAGTTTATCAGGCAGGGGCTATCAGCCCCAGCATTTT
clone_size: few; j_call: TRBJ2-1; v_call: TRBV6-2/TRBV6-3; d_call: TRBD2; cdr3_aa: CATRTSSYNEQFF; cdr3_nt: TGTGCCACCAGGACTAGCTCCTACAATGAGCAGTTCTTC
clone_size: -; j_call: TRBJ2-1; v_call: TRBV19; d_call: -; cdr3_aa: CASSIHNEQFF; cdr3_nt: TGTGCCAGTAGTATCCACAATGAGCAGTTCTTC
clone_size: -; j_call: TRBJ2-2; v_call: TRBV5-5; d_call: -; cdr3_aa: CASSPSVGELFF; cdr3_nt: TGTGCCAGCAGCCCTAGCGTCGGGGAGCTGTTTTTT
clone_size: few; j_call: TRBJ1-1; v_call: TRBV20-1; d_call: -; cdr3_aa: CSARDFGGSEAFF; cdr3_nt: TGCAGTGCTAGAGATTTTGGGGGCTCGGAAGCTTTCTTT
clone_size: -; j_call: TRBJ2-5; v_call: TRBV7-8; d_call: TRBD1; cdr3_aa: CASSSWGQVDGMNQETQYF; cdr3_nt: TGTGCCAGCAGCTCCTGGGGACAGGTGGACGGGATGAACCAAGAGACCCAGTACTTC
clone_size: -; j_call: TRBJ2-1; v_call: TRBV7-8; d_call: TRBD2; cdr3_aa: CASSYSGGVSYNEQFF; cdr3_nt: TGTGCCAGCAGCTATAGCGGGGGGGTCTCCTACAATGAGCAGTTCTTC
clone_size: -; j_call: TRBJ2-1; v_call: TRBV12-3/TRBV12-4; d_call: -; cdr3_aa: CASSPGYNEQFF; cdr3_nt: TGTGCCAGCAGCCCCGGATACAATGAGCAGTTCTTC
clone_size: -; j_call: TRBJ1-1; v_call: TRBV25-1; d_call: -; cdr3_aa: CASSEGSRKAFF; cdr3_nt: TGTGCCAGCAGTGAGGGAAGCAGAAAAGCTTTCTTT
clone_size: -; j_call: TRBJ2-3; v_call: TRBV7-9; d_call: -; cdr3_aa: CASSPGRGNRDTQYF; cdr3_nt: TGTGCCAGCAGCCCAGGGCGGGGAAATAGAGATACGCAGTATTTT
clone_size: once; j_call: TRBJ2-7; v_call: TRBV27; d_call: -; cdr3_aa: CASQLRGGPYEQYF; cdr3_nt: TGTGCCAGCCAACTCCGGGGCGGGCCCTACGAGCAGTACTTC
clone_size: -; j_call: TRBJ2-5; v_call: TRBV29-1; d_call: -; cdr3_aa: CSVVSSLARPKETQYF; cdr3_nt: TGCAGCGTTGTGTCGTCGCTAGCGAGACCAAAAGAGACCCAGTACTTC
clone_size: -; j_call: TRBJ1-1; v_call: TRBV28; d_call: -; cdr3_aa: CASSPTGYRDTEAFF; cdr3_nt: TGTGCCAGCAGTCCCACAGGGTACCGTGACACTGAAGCTTTCTTT
clone_size: -; j_call: TRBJ1-2; v_call: TRBV19; d_call: -; cdr3_aa: CASSIERRTYGYTF; cdr3_nt: TGTGCCAGTAGTATAGAGAGGCGGACCTATGGCTACACCTTC
clone_size: -; j_call: TRBJ2-1; v_call: TRBV10-1; d_call: -; cdr3_aa: CASSVSRANEQFF; cdr3_nt: TGCGCCAGCAGTGTGAGCCGGGCCAATGAGCAGTTCTTC
clone_size: -; j_call: TRBJ2-7; v_call: TRBV30; d_call: TRBD2; cdr3_aa: CAWKPGLGRYEQYF; cdr3_nt: TGTGCCTGGAAGCCAGGACTAGGGCGTTACGAGCAGTACTTC
clone_size: -; j_call: TRBJ2-3; v_call: TRBV7-2; d_call: -; cdr3_aa: CASSLEVYPQYF; cdr3_nt: TGTGCCAGCAGCTTAGAGGTTTATCCGCAGTATTTT
clone_size: few; j_call: TRBJ1-2; v_call: TRBV20-1; d_call: TRBD1; cdr3_aa: CSAYVPGGAYGYTF; cdr3_nt: TGCAGTGCCTACGTTCCAGGGGGCGCGTATGGCTACACCTTC
clone_size: -; j_call: TRBJ2-7; v_call: TRBV7-8; d_call: TRBD2; cdr3_aa: CASSSLGLAEYEQYF; cdr3_nt: TGTGCCAGCAGCTCCCTAGGGCTAGCGGAATACGAGCAGTACTTC
clone_size: -; j_call: TRBJ1-1; v_call: TRBV7-9; d_call: -; cdr3_aa: CASSLEAGKAFF; cdr3_nt: TGTGCCAGCAGCTTAGAGGCAGGAAAAGCTTTCTTT
clone_size: -; j_call: TRBJ2-1; v_call: TRBV14; d_call: -; cdr3_aa: CASSQDLSPYNEQFF; cdr3_nt: TGTGCCAGCAGCCAAGATCTTTCCCCCTACAATGAGCAGTTCTTC
clone_size: -; j_call: TRBJ1-1; v_call: TRBV6-5; d_call: -; cdr3_aa: CASSFANTEAFF; cdr3_nt: TGTGCCAGCAGTTTTGCGAACACTGAAGCTTTCTTT
clone_size: -; j_call: TRBJ2-2; v_call: TRBV29-1; d_call: -; cdr3_aa: CSVEDLTPRGGELFF; cdr3_nt: TGCAGCGTTGAAGATTTGACCCCTCGGGGCGGGGAGCTGTTTTTT
clone_size: -; j_call: TRBJ2-7; v_call: TRBV11-2; d_call: TRBD2; cdr3_aa: CASSQTSGAGQYF; cdr3_nt: TGTGCCAGCAGCCAGACTAGCGGGGCAGGGCAGTACTTC
clone_size: -; j_call: TRBJ1-2; v_call: TRBV2; d_call: -; cdr3_aa: CASSGPATQGVGYTF; cdr3_nt: TGTGCCAGCAGTGGTCCGGCAACCCAGGGTGTTGGCTACACCTTC
clone_size: once; j_call: TRBJ1-3; v_call: TRBV7-9; d_call: -; cdr3_aa: CASSLEGSAGNTIYF; cdr3_nt: TGTGCCAGCAGCTTAGAAGGGTCGGCTGGAAACACCATATATTTT
clone_size: -; j_call: TRBJ2-3; v_call: TRBV20-1; d_call: TRBD1; cdr3_aa: CSGRQGAGDTQYF; cdr3_nt: TGCAGTGGGCGACAGGGGGCCGGAGATACGCAGTATTTT
clone_size: few; j_call: TRBJ1-6; v_call: TRBV19; d_call: TRBD1; cdr3_aa: CASSMDRVGRSPLHF; cdr3_nt: TGTGCCAGTAGTATGGACAGGGTAGGGCGTTCACCCCTCCACTTT
clone_size: -; j_call: TRBJ2-7; v_call: TRBV20-1; d_call: TRBD2; cdr3_aa: CSGQGASGLPYEQYF; cdr3_nt: TGCAGTGGGCAGGGAGCTAGCGGGTTACCGTACGAGCAGTACTTC
clone_size: -; j_call: TRBJ2-2; v_call: TRBV30; d_call: -; cdr3_aa: CAWSLQGTDGELFF; cdr3_nt: TGTGCCTGGAGTTTGCAGGGAACGGACGGGGAGCTGTTTTTT
clone_size: -; j_call: TRBJ2-5; v_call: TRBV7-9; d_call: -; cdr3_aa: CASSRDRLQETQYF; cdr3_nt: TGTGCCAGCAGCCGAGACAGGTTACAAGAGACCCAGTACTTC
clone_size: few; j_call: TRBJ1-2; v_call: TRBV7-8; d_call: -; cdr3_aa: CASSLAPGFYGYTF; cdr3_nt: TGTGCCAGCAGCTTAGCTCCGGGATTCTATGGCTACACCTTC
clone_size: -; j_call: TRBJ2-5; v_call: TRBV18; d_call: -; cdr3_aa: CASSPGAETTQYF; cdr3_nt: TGTGCCAGCTCACCGGGGGCCGAGACGACCCAGTACTTC
clone_size: -; j_call: TRBJ2-7; v_call: TRBV18; d_call: -; cdr3_aa: CASSPAGPPYEQYF; cdr3_nt: TGTGCCAGCTCACCGGCGGGACCCCCCTACGAGCAGTACTTC
clone_size: -; j_call: TRBJ2-6; v_call: TRBV7-6; d_call: -; cdr3_aa: CASSLAGANVLTF; cdr3_nt: TGTGCCAGCAGCTTAGCTGGGGCCAACGTCCTGACTTTC
clone_size: few; j_call: TRBJ2-7; v_call: TRBV20-1; d_call: -; cdr3_aa: CSARDFYEQYF; cdr3_nt: TGCAGTGCTAGAGATTTCTACGAGCAGTACTTC
clone_size: few; j_call: TRBJ2-3; v_call: TRBV20-1; d_call: TRBD2; cdr3_aa: CSARGPQTSGSADTQYF; cdr3_nt: TGCAGTGCTAGAGGTCCACAGACTAGCGGGAGTGCAGATACGCAGTATTTT
clone_size: few; j_call: TRBJ1-6; v_call: TRBV28; d_call: TRBD1; cdr3_aa: CASGRDSNSPLHF; cdr3_nt: TGTGCCAGCGGCAGGGACAGTAATTCACCCCTCCACTTT
clone_size: -; j_call: TRBJ2-3; v_call: TRBV20-1; d_call: TRBD2; cdr3_aa: CSARFLAGVDTQYF; cdr3_nt: TGCAGTGCTAGATTCCTAGCGGGAGTGGATACGCAGTATTTT
clone_size: -; j_call: TRBJ1-4; v_call: TRBV7-9; d_call: -; cdr3_aa: CASSLVQGNNEKLFF; cdr3_nt: TGTGCCAGCAGCTTAGTGCAGGGAAATAATGAAAAACTGTTTTTT
clone_size: -; j_call: TRBJ1-1; v_call: TRBV19; d_call: -; cdr3_aa: CASSKTDRIRTEAFF; cdr3_nt: TGTGCCAGTAGTAAAACAGACAGGATACGCACTGAAGCTTTCTTT